Here is one T cell receptor (beta chain) with its context. Antigen specificity is unknown. The V end lost 5 bases, the J end lost 13 bases, and 15 bases lay between the germline ends. Per the germline V gene, CDR1 is DFQATT and CDR2 is SNEGSKA (reference sequence). The CDR3 totals 10 residues. The data derive from a study of beta chain features in type 1 diabetes. Study-level information: Across the samples, more than 85 million sorted cells were examined in total.

Every isolated RNA sample was fully reverse transcribed, so sequencing captured expressed TCRB transcripts. The table came from immunoSEQ multiplex PCR; TCRdb's copy has only in-frame clones and leaves some out. This repertoire shows 450,000 to 600,000 clones, approximately 28% found once; its top ten account for around 0.065%. Overall study results and limits: Shortening of TCRB CDR3s, moderate but significant, appeared in all four CD4+ subsets of Type 1 diabetes patients.

Sorting based on CD45RO/CCR7/CD25/CD127/CD95/CD27 separated CD4+ naive, central memory, regulatory and stem cell-like memory cells. The sequence was obtained from a man between 18 and 35 years old in good health. The rearrangement uses TRBV20-1 and TRBJ2-7; D perhaps matches TRBD2 (6 bases). Sequenced sample: naive CD4+ T cells from blood. The CDR3 sequence is CSAERLVQYF. In DNA form, the CDR3 reads TGCAGTGCTGAGCGACTAGTACAATACTTC.